This TCR beta chain was obtained from a study of T-cell memory formation after mild COVID-19. Study summary: Largely, TCR clusters stayed within a single donor.

TCRdb reanalysed the 5' RACE reads using MiXCR and keeps one entry per CDR3 protein. Among under 450,000 distinct CDR3 sequences listed, around 20% were seen once. Regarding the study as a whole: While clones contracting from day 15 to 85 were balanced between CD4 and CD8, later expanders leaned CD4+. The pre-infection memory compartment contained some responding clones, suggesting cross-reactive memory joined.

This clonotype appeared a few times. Its antigen is undetermined. There are 14 residues in the CDR3. The V end lost 0 bases, the J end lost 4 bases, and 6 bases lay between the germline ends. In germline, CDR1 is LGHNA, CDR2 YSLEER. The V gene is TRBV4-3, the J gene TRBJ2-2; no definite D call. The clonotype comes from a man in his late teens or twenties who had mild COVID-19 (a few samples of this study predate the infection). Cell type and time point are not known. Sequencing used PBMCs or a T cell subset sorted from them (not recorded which). DNA of the CDR3: TGCGCCAGCAGCCAAGAAGGGCCCACCGGGGAGCTGTTTTTT. Its protein product is CASSQEGPTGELFF.